The entry that follows covers one T cell receptor (beta chain) sequence. This clone has only a few counts. Its cognate antigen has yet to be identified. Nothing much larger sits one base from this clone, and base qualities are not available. This sample stems from a study of cytomegalovirus exposure and HLA in healthy donors (dated 2017 in TCRdb). With respect to the entire study: A later analysis indicated that the 95 to 150 validation repertoires were generated on the platform also employed for the 700 or so repertoires of the first cohort. The study aimed to test whether cataloging public T cell receptors could reveal signatures of past pathogen exposure. Along with the approximately 600-subject first cohort, a separate validation cohort of roughly 110 different subjects was used. The study combined high-throughput TCR immunosequencing, statistical association of individual TCRs with disease status, and machine learning to predict cytomegalovirus infection status. Study-wide conclusions, independent of this receptor: In vitro tests confirmed that a few of the cytomegalovirus-associated TCR beta chains recognize cytomegalovirus antigens. A later analysis lacked HLA typing for the validation cohort, so it scored co-occurrence in that cohort across all 130 or so repertoires. According to the authors, the approach could potentially be generalized to other disease states and immunological phenotypes. Most TCR sequences were seen in very few donors, while some public TCRs were found in many individuals. A total of roughly 160 TCR beta chains were listed by the study as associated with cytomegalovirus. The classifier was reported to diagnose cytomegalovirus status with high specificity and sensitivity in both the original cohort and the validation cohort. Subsequent analysis determined that TCRs grouped into clusters in the first cohort also showed a tendency toward co-occurrence across the roughly 120 validation repertoires, and about 94% of cluster scores exceeded 0.

Library construction relied on the immunoSEQ multiplex PCR assay. As for how the authors treated the data: A statistical classification framework was developed to diagnose cytomegalovirus status using the catalog of TCR beta chain sequences. This is the immuneACCESS table as TCRdb keeps it, with only in-frame sequences that have V and J called. A part of the clones is gone; compared with another copy, unresolved V genes explain less than half, and the rest is unexplained. The V and J calls and the clone size are those of that table, but D and trimming were determined from the DNA. The sample contains about 360,000 clones, about nine tenths of them found a single time. Of the sample, 0.83% is held by the ten largest clones. Sequences WSHSY (CDR1) and SAAADI (CDR2) are obtained from the germline V gene. The CDR3 sequence holds 12 residues, the cysteine and phenylalanine included. Left in the record is the CDR3 DNA by itself, 36 bases read in frame from the first base. A distance of 3 bases separates the germline ends of V and J, which lose 3 bases and 0 bases respectively.

The donors belonged to the validation cohort of about 120 subjects, which was separate from the approximately 660-subject first cohort. This receptor was obtained from a woman aged 18-35 years in good health and CMV-seronegative. The sequenced sample consisted of PBMCs. The chain couples TRBV10-2 to TRBJ2-7, with the D gene not confidently named. The encoded CDR3 is CASSDFSYEQYF. At the DNA level, the sequence is TGCGCCAGCAGTGACTTCTCCTACGAGCAGTACTTC.